The source of this T cell receptor beta chain is a study of brain T cells in children with intractable seizures. Study-wide results and caveats: Absence of clones before surgery may stem from lower sequencing depth.

Only cases whose brain tissue showed the highest T cell transcript signatures were sequenced. Before surgery, patients took at least one anti-epileptic drug. Some clones are missing from TCRdb's copy, which holds only in-frame ones; the method was immunoSEQ multiplex PCR. The repertoire holds about 80,000 clones, around nine tenths seen once, with approximately 25% in the top ten. Details on this clone: Its antigen remains unidentified.

The germline V and J ends were trimmed by 4 bases and 2 bases, with 5 bases remaining between them. CDR3 size: 11 residues. In germline, CDR1 is GTSNPN, CDR2 SVGIG (reference sequence). The rearrangement joins TRBV30 to TRBJ1-2; D not resolved. Sequenced material: peripheral blood, taken at surgery. The TCR originated in a girl aged 2 to 10 with Rasmussen encephalitis and intractable seizures. The CDR3 sequence is CAWIQNYGYTF. The CDR3 region has the DNA TGTGCCTGGATCCAGAACTATGGCTACACCTTC. The full variable domain, with the rest looked up from reference TRBV30 and TRBJ1-2, is SQTIHQWPATLVQPVGSPLSLECTVEGTSNPNLYWYRQAAGRGLQLLFYSVGIGQISSEVPQNLSASRPQDRQFILSSKKLLLSDSGFYLCAWIQNYGYTFGSGTRLTVV.